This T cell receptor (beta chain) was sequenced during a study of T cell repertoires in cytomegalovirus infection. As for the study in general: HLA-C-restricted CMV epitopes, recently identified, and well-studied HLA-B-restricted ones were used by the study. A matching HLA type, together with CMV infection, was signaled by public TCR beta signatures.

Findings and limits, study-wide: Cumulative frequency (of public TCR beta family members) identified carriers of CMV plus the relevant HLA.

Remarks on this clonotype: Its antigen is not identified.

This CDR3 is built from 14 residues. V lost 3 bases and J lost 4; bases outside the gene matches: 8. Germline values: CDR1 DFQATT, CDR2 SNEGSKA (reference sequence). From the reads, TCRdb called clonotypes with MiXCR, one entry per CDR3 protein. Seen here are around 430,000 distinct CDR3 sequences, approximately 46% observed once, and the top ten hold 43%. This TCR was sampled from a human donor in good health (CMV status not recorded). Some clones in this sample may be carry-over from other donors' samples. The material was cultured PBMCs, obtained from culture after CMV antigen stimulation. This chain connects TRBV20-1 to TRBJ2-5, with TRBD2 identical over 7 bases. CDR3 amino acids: CSARVGGSGETQYF. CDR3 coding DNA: TGCAGTGCTAGGGTCGGCGGGAGCGGAGAGACCCAGTACTTC.